These 6 T cell receptor beta chains were sequenced from one sample in a study of radiation and T cells in renal cell carcinoma. Specified time point: baseline pretreatment blood. Treatment of the sample: 15 Gy SBRT to primary tumor, nephrectomy 4 weeks later. Sequencing used immunoSEQ multiplex PCR; TCRdb keeps in-frame clones, though not all of them. The table lists 85,000 to 100,000 clones, approximately 86% of them singletons. The sample here was blood, taken from a patient whose treatment included radiotherapy and nephrectomy. Receptors were obtained from a man aged 45-65 years with renal cell carcinoma.

This chain uses TRBV15 with TRBJ2-5; D may be TRBD2 (6 bases). This CDR3 has 17 residues. Germline lookup yields CDR1 LNHNV and CDR2 YYDKDF (reference sequence). Trimming left V 0 bases short and J 5 bases short, with 19 bases between. CDR3 loop: CATSRETAAKAGETQYF. CDR3 DNA sequence: TGTGCCACCAGCAGAGAAACCGCTGCAAAAGCGGGCGAGACCCAGTACTTC.

J is TRBJ2-7 and V is TRBV28; D is possibly TRBD1 (6 bases). This CDR3 region has 14 residues. Germline-derived CDR1 and CDR2 are MDHEN and SYDVKM. V gave up 4 bases and J gave up 3 bases, with 13 bases separating them. CDR3 protein: CASSSHRVFYEQYF. The DNA for the CDR3 is TGTGCCAGCAGTTCGCACAGGGTGTTCTACGAGCAGTACTTC.

The V call is TRBV5-1, the J call TRBJ1-2, with TRBD1 identical over 8 bases. Germline V gene data show CDR1 as SGHRS and CDR2 as YFSETQ. The V segment lost 0 bases and the J segment 4 bases; nucleotides outside the gene matches: 8. This CDR3 comprises 16 residues. The chain's CDR3 is CASSLGQGAESYGYTF. CDR3 nucleotides: TGCGCCAGCAGCTTGGGTCAGGGGGCGGAAAGCTATGGCTACACCTTC.

The chain uses TRBV2 and TRBJ1-1, with D perhaps matching TRBD1 (6 bases). V gave up 5 bases and J gave up 0 bases, with 10 bases separating them. The CDR3 extends over 14 amino acids. CDR1 and CDR2 (germline): SNHLY, FYNNEI. The CDR3 region has the DNA TGTGCCAGCAGTAGGGGGAGAATGAACACTGAAGCTTTCTTT. This gives the protein CASSRGRMNTEAFF.

The chain uses TRBV4-3 and TRBJ1-1; D may be TRBD1 (6 bases). V was shortened by 0 bases and J by 5 bases, with 10 bases between the two germline ends. Germline V gene data show CDR1 as LGHNA and CDR2 as YSLEER. CDR3 length: 14 amino acids. CDR3 coding DNA: TGCGCCAGCAGCCAAGATTGGACAGATACTGAAGCTTTCTTT. Translating it yields CASSQDWTDTEAFF.

The chain links TRBV6-5 to TRBJ2-2; D could derive from TRBD1 or TRBD2 (6 bases each). Trimming removed 7 bases from V and 5 bases from J, with 17 bases in between. The CDR3 has 15 amino acids. In germline, CDR1 is MNHEY, CDR2 SVGAGI. The CDR3 DNA follows: TGTGCCAGCAAAGGACAGAGACGGGGGACCGGGGAGCTGTTTTTT. This translates into CASKGQRRGTGELFF.